A single sample gave rise to the 20 T cell receptor beta chains below, sequenced in a study of blood T cell repertoires in COVID-19. Libraries were prepared by immunoSEQ multiplex PCR; TCRdb keeps only in-frame clonotypes and omits some of them. The repertoire holds a few hundred thousand clones, with 87% as singletons. The material sequenced was peripheral blood. The receptors come from a man between 18 and 35 years old with active or convalescent COVID-19.

This chain connects TRBV2 to TRBJ1-2; TRBD1 agrees at 8 bases. Per the germline V gene, CDR1 is SNHLY and CDR2 is FYNNEI. After removal of 2 bases from V and 6 bases from J, the junction contained 20 bases not matched to a gene. The CDR3 extends over 19 amino acids. DNA for the CDR3: TGTGCCAGCAGTGAATATCTGAGTGGGACAGGCACCCCAGAGGATGGCTACACCTTC. It specifies CASSEYLSGTGTPEDGYTF.

The chain couples TRBV9 to TRBJ1-2; 7 nucleotides align to TRBD1. Germline V gene data show CDR1 as SGDLS and CDR2 as YYNGEE. This CDR3 is built from 17 residues. The trim removed 4 bases at V and 5 bases at J, leaving 17 bases unmatched. The CDR3 DNA reads as TGTGCCAGCAGCTTTCCAAGACAGGGCGAAAGTGGATATGGCTACACCTTC. This translates into CASSFPRQGESGYGYTF.

This chain links TRBV10-3 with TRBJ1-4, with 7 bases matching TRBD1. Germline lookup yields CDR1 ENHRY and CDR2 SYGVKD. With V trimmed by 6 bases and J by 3 bases, 4 bases remained unmatched. CDR3 length equals 14 residues. CDR3 DNA: TGTGCCATCAGAGGGACAGCGGCTAATGAAAAACTGTTTTTT. As protein: CAIRGTAANEKLFF.

The chain is built from TRBV6-5 and TRBJ2-7; D is perhaps TRBD1 (8 bases). The CDR3 contains 15 residues. Trimming took off 5 bases at V and 2 bases at J, with 16 bases between the two ends. CDR1 and CDR2 (germline): MNHEY, SVGAGI. CDR3 in DNA: TGTGCCAGCAGTCCACAGGGGGGGTTGGCCTACGAGCAGTACTTC. It specifies CASSPQGGLAYEQYF.

V and J are TRBV16 and TRBJ1-1; TRBD1 might be the D (6 bases). CDR1 and CDR2 (germline): KGHSY, FQNENV. The CDR3 spans 14 residues. V was clipped by 4 bases and J by 5 bases, with 14 bases between them. CDR3 residues: CASSPRSRGTEAFF. The CDR3 DNA reads as TGTGCCAGCAGCCCCCGGAGCAGGGGTACTGAAGCTTTCTTT.

This chain links TRBV5-1 with TRBJ1-4, with 7 bases lining up with TRBD1. The CDR3 has 14 residues. Germline lookup yields CDR1 SGHRS and CDR2 YFSETQ. Trimming cost V 3 bases and J 5 bases; bases outside gene matches: 4. CDR3 coding DNA: TGCGCCAGCAGCTCAGGGACAGTAAATGAAAAACTGTTTTTT. This encodes CASSSGTVNEKLFF.

This sequence joins TRBV4-3 and TRBJ1-4; D may be TRBD1 (6 bases). Germline-derived CDR1 and CDR2 are LGHNA and YSLEER. V lost 6 bases to trimming and J lost 7 bases, with 15 bases between them. The CDR3 is 14 residues long. The CDR3 loop reads CASSRGRGSEKLFF. The CDR3 nucleotides read TGCGCCAGCAGTCGCGGGAGGGGGAGTGAAAAACTGTTTTTT.

The chain carries TRBV7-2 and TRBJ2-5; possible D gene TRBD2, 5 bases. The CDR3 contains 14 residues. Trimming cost V 5 bases and J 5 bases, with 15 bases left between them. CDR1 SGHTA and CDR2 FQGNSA come from the germline V gene. CDR3 sequence: CASSVSGGWETQYF. In DNA form, the CDR3 reads TGTGCCAGCAGCGTCAGCGGCGGTTGGGAGACCCAGTACTTC.

The V and J genes are TRBV14 and TRBJ2-7; D ambiguous. This CDR3 spans 13 amino acids. The V and J ends lost 1 base and 7 bases respectively, with 11 bases between them. The germline V gene has CDR1 SGHDN and CDR2 FVKESK. CDR3 in DNA: TGTGCCAGCAGCCAAGTGAGGTCAAGGGAGCAGTACTTC. As protein: CASSQVRSREQYF. The whole variable domain, filled in from reference TRBV14 and TRBJ2-7, reads EAGVTQFPSHSVIEKGQTVTLRCDPISGHDNLYWYRRVMGKEIKFLLHFVKESKQDESGMPNNRFLAERTGGTYSTLKVQPAELEDSGVYFCASSQVRSREQYFGPGTRLTVT.

The rearrangement links TRBV6-5 to TRBJ2-2; the D is unclear. Trimming cost V 10 bases and J 0 bases, with 12 bases left between them. Germline V gene sequence: CDR1 MNHEY, CDR2 SVGAGI. There are 14 residues in the CDR3. This CDR3 is CATSPSTNTGELFF. The CDR3 DNA is TGTGCCACCAGCCCCTCTACGAACACCGGGGAGCTGTTTTTT.

This clone showed up just a few times. The chain carries TRBV13 and TRBJ2-6; D unresolved. The CDR3 sequence is 15 residues long. Germline CDR1 is PRHDT and CDR2 is FYEKMQ (reference sequence). V lost 4 bases and J 0 bases, leaving 7 bases between the germline ends. The CDR3 spells CASSSRFSGANVLTF. In DNA, the CDR3 is TGTGCCAGCAGCTCTCGGTTCTCTGGGGCCAACGTCCTGACTTTC.

This chain joins TRBV4-1 and TRBJ1-2, with TRBD1 as a possible D gene (5 bases). The length of the CDR3 is 15 residues. Trimming shortened V by 0 bases and J by 4 bases, and 12 bases separated the two germline ends. The germline V gene has CDR1 MGHRA and CDR2 YSYEKL. The CDR3 is CASSQEGQMSYGYTF. CDR3 bases: TGCGCCAGCAGCCAAGAGGGGCAGATGTCCTATGGCTACACCTTC.

V gene TRBV5-6 combines with J gene TRBJ2-7; 7 nucleotides agree with TRBD1. Germline values: CDR1 SGHDT, CDR2 YYEEEE. The length of the CDR3 is 13 residues. With V trimmed by 2 bases and J by 4 bases, 3 bases remained unmatched. The CDR3 DNA sequence: TGTGCCAGCAGCTTCTGGACAGGTTACGAGCAGTACTTC. This sequence encodes CASSFWTGYEQYF.

This chain connects TRBV4-1 to TRBJ1-3; the match to TRBD1 covers 9 bases. Germline values: CDR1 MGHRA, CDR2 YSYEKL. Germline trimming cut 2 bases from V and 6 bases from J; bases unmatched to any gene: 17. The CDR3 consists of 19 residues. The CDR3 sequence: CASSQNLVSSGQGSNTIYF. In DNA form, the CDR3 reads TGCGCCAGCAGCCAAAACCTCGTCTCCTCGGGACAGGGTTCAAACACCATATATTTT.

V gene TRBV27 combines with J gene TRBJ2-7, with D possibly TRBD2 on 6 matching bases. Germline V gene sequence: CDR1 MNHEY, CDR2 SMNVEV (reference sequence). This CDR3 comprises 14 residues. V was pared by 5 bases and J by 4 bases, with 15 bases between. The CDR3 DNA reads TGTGCCAGCAGTCCCCTAGTGGGGGGATACGAGCAGTACTTC. It encodes CASSPLVGGYEQYF.

The rearrangement uses TRBV6-6 and TRBJ1-2; no definite D call. Germline V lookup: CDR1 MNHNY, CDR2 SVGAGI (reference sequence). V was trimmed by 5 bases and J by 6 bases, leaving 7 bases between them. The CDR3 contains 11 residues. As DNA, the CDR3 is TGTGCCAGCAGTCCTAAAAATGGCTACACCTTC. It codes for CASSPKNGYTF.

The chain couples TRBV7-2 to TRBJ2-7, with TRBD2 matching over 10 bases. V lost 3 bases to trimming and J lost 2 bases; unmatched junction nucleotides: 4. This CDR3 is built from 15 residues. Per the germline V gene, CDR1 is SGHTA and CDR2 is FQGNSA. For the CDR3, the DNA is TGTGCCAGCAGCTTCAGCGGGGGGGCCGCCTACGAGCAGTACTTC. It translates to CASSFSGGAAYEQYF.

The J gene is TRBJ1-2, the V gene TRBV28, with 7 bases aligning to TRBD1. This CDR3 region has 14 residues. Germline V lookup: CDR1 MDHEN, CDR2 SYDVKM. The J segment lost 5 bases and the V segment lost 5 bases, leaving 8 bases of the junction unmatched. CDR3 DNA: TGTGCCAGCAGTCTTATGACAGGGTCTTATGGCTACACCTTC. It translates to CASSLMTGSYGYTF.

The chain couples TRBV27 to TRBJ2-5; a weak D match, TRBD1 (5 bases). The CDR3 extends over 11 amino acids. CDR1 and CDR2 (germline): MNHEY, SMNVEV (reference sequence). V was trimmed by 3 bases and J by 6 bases, leaving 5 bases between them. DNA for the CDR3: TGTGCCAGCAGTTTGGGGCAGACCCAGTACTTC. It encodes CASSLGQTQYF.

This chain joins TRBV7-2 and TRBJ2-7; 10 bases are a match to TRBD2. The trim removed 2 bases at V and 4 bases at J, leaving 5 bases unmatched. Germline assignment: CDR1 SGHTA and CDR2 FQGNSA. This CDR3 is 15 amino acids long. CDR3 sequence reads: CASSLRGLATYEQYF. The CDR3 nucleotides read TGTGCCAGCAGCTTAAGGGGACTAGCGACGTACGAGCAGTACTTC.